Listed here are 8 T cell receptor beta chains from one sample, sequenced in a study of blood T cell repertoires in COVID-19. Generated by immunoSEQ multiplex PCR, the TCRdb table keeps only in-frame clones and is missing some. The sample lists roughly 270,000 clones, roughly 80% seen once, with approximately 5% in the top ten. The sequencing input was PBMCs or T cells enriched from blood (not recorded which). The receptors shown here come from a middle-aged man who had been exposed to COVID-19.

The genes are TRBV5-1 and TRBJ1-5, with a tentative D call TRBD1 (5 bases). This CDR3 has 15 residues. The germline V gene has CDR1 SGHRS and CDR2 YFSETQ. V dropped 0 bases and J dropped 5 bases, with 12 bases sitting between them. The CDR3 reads CASSLGPGGDQPQHF. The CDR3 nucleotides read TGCGCCAGCAGCTTGGGACCGGGGGGGGATCAGCCCCAGCATTTT.

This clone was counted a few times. CDR3 DNA sequence: TGTGCCAGCAGCTGGATGGCCCTAAGGAGGACCCAGTACTTC. Translation gives CASSWMALRRTQYF. The chain employs TRBV5-8 and TRBJ2-5, with D unclear. The CDR3 extends over 14 amino acids. Germline values: CDR1 SGHTS, CDR2 YDEGEE. V was shortened by 3 bases and J by 7 bases, with 16 bases between the two germline ends.

CDR3 bases: TGTGCCAGCAGTGAGGCACTAGCGGGAACCTACGAGCAGTACTTC. The encoded protein is CASSEALAGTYEQYF. The chain joins TRBV28 to TRBJ2-7; 10 bases agree with TRBD2. The trim removed 5 bases at V and 2 bases at J, leaving 6 bases unmatched. The CDR3 contains 15 residues. Germline V CDR1 and CDR2: MDHEN, SYDVKM.

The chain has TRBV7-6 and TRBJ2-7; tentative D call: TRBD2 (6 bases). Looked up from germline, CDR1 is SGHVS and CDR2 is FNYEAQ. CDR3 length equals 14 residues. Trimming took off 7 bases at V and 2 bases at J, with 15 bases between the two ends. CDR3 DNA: TGTGCCAGCACAACCCGTGCGGGGCCCTACGAGCAGTACTTC. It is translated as CASTTRAGPYEQYF.

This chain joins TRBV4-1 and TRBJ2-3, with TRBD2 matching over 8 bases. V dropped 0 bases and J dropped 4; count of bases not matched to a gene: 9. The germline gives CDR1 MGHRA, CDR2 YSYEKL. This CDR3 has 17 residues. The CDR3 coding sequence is TGCGCCAGCAGCCAAGAGGAAACGGGAGGGCCCGCAGATACGCAGTATTTT. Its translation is CASSQEETGGPADTQYF.

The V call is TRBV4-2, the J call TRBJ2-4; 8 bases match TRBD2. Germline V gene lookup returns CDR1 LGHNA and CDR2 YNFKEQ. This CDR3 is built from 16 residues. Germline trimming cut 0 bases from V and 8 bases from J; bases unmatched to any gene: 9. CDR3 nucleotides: TGTGCCAGCAGCCAAGAGAGCAGGCGGGGGGCTGACATTCAGTACTTC. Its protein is CASSQESRRGADIQYF.

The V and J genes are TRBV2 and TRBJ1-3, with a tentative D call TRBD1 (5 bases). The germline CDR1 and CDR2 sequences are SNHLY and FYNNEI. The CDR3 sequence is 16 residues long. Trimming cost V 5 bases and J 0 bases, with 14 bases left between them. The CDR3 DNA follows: TGTGCCAGCAGTCTACTTTACAGGATCTCTGGAAACACCATATATTTT. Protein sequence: CASSLLYRISGNTIYF.

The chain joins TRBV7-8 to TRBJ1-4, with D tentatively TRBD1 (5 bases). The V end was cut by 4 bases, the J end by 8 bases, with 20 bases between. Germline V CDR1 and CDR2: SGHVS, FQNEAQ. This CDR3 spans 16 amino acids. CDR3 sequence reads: CASSSRDSSLMEKLFF. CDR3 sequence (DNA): TGTGCCAGCAGCTCCCGCGACAGCTCCTTAATGGAAAAACTGTTTTTT.